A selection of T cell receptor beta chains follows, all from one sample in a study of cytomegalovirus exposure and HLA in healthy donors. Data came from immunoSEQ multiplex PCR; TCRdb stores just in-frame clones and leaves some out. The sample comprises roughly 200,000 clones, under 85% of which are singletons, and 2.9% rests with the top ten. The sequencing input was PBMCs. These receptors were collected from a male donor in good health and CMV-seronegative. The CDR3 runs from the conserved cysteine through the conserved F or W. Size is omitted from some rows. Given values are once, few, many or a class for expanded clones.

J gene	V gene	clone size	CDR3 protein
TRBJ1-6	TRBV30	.	CAWSVDSYNSPLHF
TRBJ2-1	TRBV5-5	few	CASSPGTQPEQFF
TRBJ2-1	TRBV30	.	CAWSGLARVNEQFF
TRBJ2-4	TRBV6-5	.	CASRLAGGPKNIQYF
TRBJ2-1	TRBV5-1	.	CASSGSSGINNEQFF
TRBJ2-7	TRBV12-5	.	CASGFLAGPEQYF
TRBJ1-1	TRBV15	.	CATSGRTANTEAFF
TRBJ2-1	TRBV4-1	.	CASSSGTGVNEQFF
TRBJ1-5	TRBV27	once	CASSDRKRRQPQHF
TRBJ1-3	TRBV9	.	CASSVAHSGSGNTIYF
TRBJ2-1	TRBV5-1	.	CASSGTSGSLYNEQFF
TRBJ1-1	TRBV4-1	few	CASSRGEADIEAFF
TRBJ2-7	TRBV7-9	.	CASSLGLAGEQYF
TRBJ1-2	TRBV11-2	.	CASSLIYGAAVGYTF
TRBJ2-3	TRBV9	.	CASSTRTGEDTDTQYF
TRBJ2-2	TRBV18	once	CASSREQPDTGELFF
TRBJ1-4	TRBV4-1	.	CASSPPSREGEKLFF
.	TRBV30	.	CAWSTIAGGDEQYF
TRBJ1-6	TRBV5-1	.	CASSLEGTGNSPLHF
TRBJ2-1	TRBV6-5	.	CASSYSGTGSYNEQFF
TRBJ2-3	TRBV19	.	CASSIEASGSTSTDTQYF
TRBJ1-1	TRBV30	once	CAWSALGRATEAFF
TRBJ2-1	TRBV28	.	CASSLLATGFYNEQFF
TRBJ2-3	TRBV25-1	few	CASSETGMGTDTQYF
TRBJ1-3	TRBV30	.	CAWGFTASGNTIYF
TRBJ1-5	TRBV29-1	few	CSVGGPGGGNQPQHF
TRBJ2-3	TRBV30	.	CAWTLSGGQITDTQYF
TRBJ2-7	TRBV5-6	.	CASSFSPYEQYF
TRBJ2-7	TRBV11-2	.	CASTIDEGLAGGPMVREQYF
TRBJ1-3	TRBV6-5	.	CASSYTTGDSGNTIYF
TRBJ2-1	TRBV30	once	CAWSVWGEEQFF
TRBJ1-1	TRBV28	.	CASSGGVWSEAFF